A single sample gave rise to the 5 T cell receptor beta chains below, sequenced in a study of PD-1 blockade in classical Hodgkin lymphoma. Measured with immunoSEQ multiplex PCR; TCRdb has only the in-frame clones, and not every one. Of about 110,000 clones in the sample, nearly 90% were seen once. Relapses following autologous stem cell transplantation were seen in all patients, with brentuximab vedotin exposure varying. The sequences come from peripheral blood mononuclear cells (PBMCs), collected before the second cycle of nivolumab. Source of these receptors: a human donor with classical Hodgkin lymphoma.

The gene calls are TRBV7-9 and TRBJ2-3; D possibly corresponds to TRBD1 (5 bases). Per germline, CDR1 SEHNR and CDR2 FQNEAQ (reference sequence). Trimming took 2 bases from V and 0 from J, leaving 12 bases between them. The CDR3 has 16 amino acids. The CDR3: CASSLFRQTSTDTQYF. In DNA form, the CDR3 reads TGTGCCAGCAGCTTATTCAGACAGACTAGCACAGATACGCAGTATTTT.

The J gene is TRBJ2-2, the V gene TRBV19, with TRBD1 as a possible D gene (5 bases). The CDR3 spans 15 residues. The germline CDR1 and CDR2 sequences are LNHDA and SQIVND (reference sequence). V shed 6 bases and J shed 5 bases, with 16 bases lying between them. CDR3 residues: CASRILQGGTGELFF. In DNA, the CDR3 is TGTGCCAGTAGGATCCTCCAGGGTGGAACCGGGGAGCTGTTTTTT. Complete variable domain (other parts from reference TRBV19 and TRBJ2-2): DGGITQSPKYLFRKEGQNVTLSCEQNLNHDAMYWYRQDPGQGLRLIYYSQIVNDFQKGDIAEGYSVSREKKESFPLTVTSAQKNPTAFYLCASRILQGGTGELFFGEGSRLTVL.

J is TRBJ2-3 and V is TRBV5-1, with a tentative D call TRBD2 (5 bases). The V end was cut by 1 base, the J end by 8 bases, with 8 bases between. The CDR3 is 12 residues long. Germline V gene sequence: CDR1 SGHRS, CDR2 YFSETQ. The CDR3 reads CASSLNEGTQYF. The CDR3 nucleotides are TGCGCCAGCAGCTTGAACGAGGGTACGCAGTATTTT.

This clone was picked up one time. This chain uses TRBV15 with TRBJ1-5; 8 bases agree with TRBD1. V lost 5 bases to trimming and J lost 4 bases; unmatched junction nucleotides: 7. Germline CDR1 reads LNHNV; CDR2 reads YYDKDF (reference sequence). The length of the CDR3 is 15 residues. CDR3 coding DNA: TGTGCCACCAGCGAGATGGGACAGGTAAATCAGCCCCAGCATTTT. Residues: CATSEMGQVNQPQHF.

V is TRBV5-6 and J is TRBJ2-7, with D unclear. V was pared by 0 bases and J by 5 bases, with 18 bases between. Per the germline V gene, CDR1 is SGHDT and CDR2 is YYEEEE. This CDR3 comprises 16 residues. The CDR3 loop is CASSLVGGFGSNEQYF. The DNA of the CDR3 is TGTGCCAGCAGCTTGGTTGGCGGATTTGGGTCGAACGAGCAGTACTTC.